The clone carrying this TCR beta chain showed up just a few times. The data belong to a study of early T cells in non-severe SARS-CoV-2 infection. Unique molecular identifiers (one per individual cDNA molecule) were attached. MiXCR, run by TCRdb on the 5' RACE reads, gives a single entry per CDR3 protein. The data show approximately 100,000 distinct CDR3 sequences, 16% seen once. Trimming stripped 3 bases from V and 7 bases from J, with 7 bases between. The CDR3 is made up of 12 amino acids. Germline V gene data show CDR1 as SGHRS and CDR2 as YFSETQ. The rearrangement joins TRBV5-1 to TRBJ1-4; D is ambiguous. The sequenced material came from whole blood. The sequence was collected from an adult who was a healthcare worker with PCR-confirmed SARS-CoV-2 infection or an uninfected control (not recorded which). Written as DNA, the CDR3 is TGCGCCAGCAGCTCGACCGGTGAAAAACTGTTTTTT. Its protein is CASSSTGEKLFF.